A single sample gave rise to the 5 T cell receptor beta chains below, sequenced in a study of T cell clonality in common variable immunodeficiency (dated by TCRdb to about 2015). What the research found in general, with its limitations: Fewer deletions and N-nucleotide insertions were reportedly observed in CVID TCRbeta sequences, and highly modified clones with 13 or more V deletions were reportedly absent from CVID TCRbeta sequences.

Their antigen targets remain unknown. Library preparation used the immunoSEQ multiplex PCR assay. Entries here come from immuneACCESS through TCRdb and include only in-frame sequences with V and J called. Some clones fail to appear in such tables; in the studies checked, an unresolved V gene covers under half of the shortfall, and the cause of the remainder is unknown. Listed for this sample are roughly 42,000 clones, none observed only a single time. The top ten hold 5% to 6.5% of the sample. The sample was peripheral blood mononuclear cells. The source is a human donor with common variable immunodeficiency.

This clone was recorded many times. Coverage ceases 3 residues before the CDR3 finishes, and the germline J gene fills in the end. This rearrangement joins TRBV2 to TRBJ1-1; no clear D gene. Looked up from germline, CDR1 is SNHLY and CDR2 is FYNNEI. The CDR3 loop spans 14 amino acids. Trimming removed 3 bases from V and 1 base from J, with 9 bases in between. The CDR3 protein is CASSERGGNTEAFF. CDR3 DNA, as far as it was read: TGTGCCAGCAGTGAGCGGGGAGGGAACACTGAA.

This clone came up many times. The read is 3 residues too short to cover the CDR3 end, so that end is filled in from the germline J gene. The chain combines TRBV5-1 with TRBJ2-4; 10 positions agree with TRBD1. CDR1 is SGHRS, CDR2 YFSETQ, per germline. This CDR3 region has 16 residues. This chain's CDR3 is CASTREGQGPAGIQYF. The sequenced part of the CDR3 DNA is TGCGCCAGCACCAGGGAGGGACAGGGGCCTGCGGGGATT. The whole variable domain, filled in from reference TRBV5-1 and TRBJ2-4, reads KAGVTQTPRYLIKTRGQQVTLSCSPISGHRSVSWYQQTPGQGLQFLFEYFSETQRNKGNFPGRFSGRQFSNSRSEMNVSTLELGDSALYLCASTREGQGPAGIQYFGAGTRLSVL.

This clone has at least ten counts. Sequencing ends 3 residues short of the CDR3 end; the germline J gene provides the rest. The chain joins TRBV6-2 or TRBV6-3 to TRBJ2-3, with TRBD2 identical over 9 bases. With 5 bases clipped from V and 6 bases from J, the junction kept 6 bases outside the gene matches. The CDR3 spans 14 residues. From germline, CDR1 is MNHEY and CDR2 SVGEGT. The CDR3 loop reads CASSVAGAADTQYF. The DNA read from the CDR3 is TGTGCCAGCAGTGTAGCGGGGGCGGCGGATACG.

About this clone itself: Read coverage stops 3 residues before the CDR3 terminus; the germline J gene supplies the remainder. The rearrangement joins TRBV30 to TRBJ1-2; D unclear. V dropped 5 bases and J dropped 7 bases, with 17 bases sitting between them. Looked up from germline, CDR1 is GTSNPN and CDR2 is SVGIG (reference sequence). CDR3 size: 13 residues. CDR3 loop: CAWGHSLVGGYTF. The part of the CDR3 DNA that was read is TGTGCCTGGGGCCATTCATTGGTTGGTGGC.

This clone was picked up many times. The read stops 3 residues short of the end of the CDR3; the missing end is completed from the germline J gene. The chain carries TRBV30 and TRBJ2-2; 9 nucleotides line up with TRBD1. This CDR3 has 17 amino acids. J gave up 2 bases and V 3 bases, and 10 bases lay outside the gene matches. Germline V gene data show CDR1 as GTSNPN and CDR2 as SVGIG (reference sequence). CDR3 bases read: TGTGCCTGGAGATTCGGACAGGGGTCCCGAAACACCGGGGAG. Protein: CAWRFGQGSRNTGE. The entire CDR3 sequence reads CAWRFGQGSRNTGELFF.